This TCR beta chain appears in the sequencing data of a study of T cell repertoires in cytomegalovirus infection. Study context: As its CMV epitopes, the study selected recently identified HLA-C-restricted and well-studied HLA-B-restricted targets. Evidence of both CMV infection and a matching HLA type came from public TCR beta signatures.

TCRdb redid the calling of the reads with MiXCR, one entry per CDR3 protein. Of some 120,000 distinct CDR3 sequences in the sample, approximately 30% were seen once. Study-wide results and caveats: CMV-specific TCR beta clonotypes restricted by HLA-C dominated the ex vivo response.

This clonotype was detected many times. Its antigen is as yet unknown. V was pared by 5 bases and J by 11 bases, with 3 bases of the junction left unmatched. The CDR3 totals 11 residues. Sample: CD8+ T cells from cultured PBMCs, taken from culture after CMV antigen stimulation. The TCR sequence derives from a human donor in good health (CMV status not recorded). Some clones in this sample may be carry-over from other donors' samples. V is TRBV12-3 or TRBV12-4 and J is TRBJ1-5; TRBD1 agrees at 7 bases. The CDR3 DNA sequence: TGTGCCAGCAGTGATGGGACAGCCCAGCATTTT. Encoded protein: CASSDGTAQHF.